This TCR beta chain was found in a study of identical twins. Study conclusions and caveats: Out-of-frame alpha sequences shared by twins showed excess low generation probability. The study based its conclusions on cross-sectional statistical analysis and did not follow the same donors.

Germline CDR1 reads SGHAT; CDR2 reads FQNNGV. There are 15 residues in the CDR3. V lost 5 bases and J lost 6, with 20 bases in between. To note about this clonotype: The antigen is unknown.

Each cDNA held unique molecular identifiers, and template switching gave it a universal primer site. Via MiXCR, TCRdb re-called the 5' RACE reads, giving one row per CDR3 protein. The table includes some 730,000 distinct CDR3 sequences, about 20% detected once. The sample was also linked to a second study, of T cells expressing NK-cell markers.

This receptor was taken from a woman aged 18-29 years in good health. The V gene is TRBV11-2, the J gene TRBJ2-7; perhaps TRBD2 as D (6 bases). Specimen: PBMCs. The CDR3 nucleotides read TGTGCCAGCAGCCTAACGGAACGGGAGCTGGGCGAGCAGTACTTC. This translates into CASSLTERELGEQYF.